This T cell receptor (beta chain) was recorded in a study of blood T cell repertoires in COVID-19. TCRdb's table, derived via immunoSEQ multiplex PCR, lists solely in-frame clones and lacks some. This sample carries around 180,000 clones, over 75% of them seen once, and the ten largest clones take 6.5%. Sequencing was performed on peripheral blood. The TCR sequence derives from a man between 70 and 80 years old with active or convalescent COVID-19.

The CDR3 spells CAWTSTGYGTGELFF. DNA for the CDR3: TGTGCCTGGACCTCAACAGGGTACGGCACCGGGGAGCTGTTTTTT. The rearrangement joins TRBV30 to TRBJ2-2; tentatively, D is TRBD1 (6 bases). There are 15 residues in the CDR3. V was pared by 4 bases and J by 4 bases, with 16 bases between. Germline loops: CDR1 GTSNPN, CDR2 SVGIG (reference sequence).